The 24 T cell receptor beta chains below come from one sample, sequenced in a study of blood T cell repertoires in COVID-19. Produced via immunoSEQ multiplex PCR; TCRdb's table is partial and in-frame only. The sample comprises 200,000 to 300,000 clones, about 88% of which are singletons, and about 7.1% rests with the top ten. What was sequenced was peripheral blood. The receptors stem from a woman in her 70s with active or convalescent COVID-19.

The rearrangement links TRBV11-2 to TRBJ2-2; a possible D gene is TRBD2 (5 bases). The germline gives CDR1 SGHAT, CDR2 FQNNGV. This CDR3 has 14 residues. The V gene lost 1 base and the J gene lost 6 bases, with 9 bases spanning the gap. CDR3 DNA sequence: TGTGCCAGCAGCTTAGGACGGGGTTCCGGGGAGCTGTTTTTT. Translated: CASSLGRGSGELFF.

This clone was seen more than once but under ten times. The chain is built from TRBV19 and TRBJ1-6; D is uncertain. Between the trimmed V and J ends, which lost 3 bases and 6 bases, there was a span of 9 bases. The CDR3 loop spans 14 amino acids. CDR1 and CDR2 from the germline V gene are LNHDA and SQIVND (reference sequence). For the CDR3, the DNA is TGTGCCAGTAGTATGTATTTATTTAATTCACCCCTCCACTTT. Translated, it gives CASSMYLFNSPLHF.

The V and J genes are TRBV5-5 and TRBJ1-5; unclear D gene. The CDR3 totals 15 residues. CDR1 is SGHKS, CDR2 YYEKEE, per germline (reference sequence). V was pared by 0 bases and J by 2 bases, with 9 bases between. CDR3 in DNA: TGTGCCAGCAGCTTGGCCGGGGTAGGCAATCAGCCCCAGCATTTT. As protein: CASSLAGVGNQPQHF.

The genes are TRBV11-2 and TRBJ1-5; perhaps TRBD1 as D (6 bases). Germline CDR1 is SGHAT and CDR2 is FQNNGV. The CDR3 sequence is 15 residues long. The ends were cut back, 3 bases at V and 0 bases at J, with 9 bases in the middle. CDR3 loop: CASSFHRDSNQPQHF. The DNA of the CDR3 is TGTGCCAGCAGCTTCCACAGGGATAGCAATCAGCCCCAGCATTTT.

This clone was seen a few times. The chain carries TRBV7-6 and TRBJ1-5, with D unclear. Trimming stripped 5 bases from V and 10 bases from J, with 15 bases between. The CDR3 has 13 amino acids. Looked up from germline, CDR1 is SGHVS and CDR2 is FNYEAQ. The CDR3 here is CASSRLPLGPQHF. The CDR3 DNA reads TGTGCCAGCAGCCGCCTTCCCCTCGGTCCCCAGCATTTT.

This clone was found once. The V and J genes are TRBV6-2 or TRBV6-3 and TRBJ1-3; D call uncertain. Per the germline V gene, CDR1 is MNHEY and CDR2 is SVGEGT. V was shortened by 5 bases and J by 0 bases, with 11 bases between the two germline ends. The CDR3 is 15 residues long. CDR3 in amino acids: CASSPTATSGNTIYF. CDR3 nucleotide sequence: TGTGCCAGCAGTCCCACAGCTACCTCTGGAAACACCATATATTTT.

The chain has TRBV11-1 and TRBJ2-7; 11 bases fit TRBD1. V shed 3 bases and J 3 bases; nucleotides not matched to a gene: 7. Germline CDR1 SGHAT, CDR2 FQDESV (reference sequence). The CDR3 is 16 amino acids. The CDR3 sequence is CASSFNAGTGGYEQYF. DNA for the CDR3: TGTGCCAGCAGCTTCAATGCCGGGACAGGGGGCTACGAGCAGTACTTC.

This chain links TRBV5-8 with TRBJ1-4, with 7 bases matching TRBD1. The V gene end was trimmed by 2 bases and the J gene end by 10 bases; junction bases not matched to a gene: 14. The CDR3 runs 16 residues. From germline, CDR1 is SGHTS and CDR2 YDEGEE. CDR3 DNA: TGTGCCAGCAGCTTTAGGTCGAGGGGGCACGACGGAAAACTGTTTTTT. Amino acids: CASSFRSRGHDGKLFF.

The rearrangement joins TRBV4-3 to TRBJ2-5, with 9 bases fitting TRBD2. The CDR3 covers 14 residues. Germline V gene sequence: CDR1 LGHNA, CDR2 YSLEER. V lost 2 bases and J lost 5; bases outside the gene matches: 3. CDR3 region: CASSQSGGSETQYF. In DNA form, the CDR3 reads TGCGCCAGCAGCCAAAGCGGGGGGAGCGAGACCCAGTACTTC.

This rearrangement joins TRBV18 to TRBJ1-4, with a weak D call TRBD1 (6 bases). CDR1 is KGHSH and CDR2 is LQKENI in the germline V gene. V lost 2 bases and J lost 8, with 12 bases in between. The CDR3 totals 14 residues. For the CDR3, the DNA is TGTGCCAGCTCACCAACAGGGTTCTGGGAAAAACTGTTTTTT. Translation gives CASSPTGFWEKLFF.

The rearrangement uses TRBV5-1 and TRBJ2-7; D possibly corresponds to TRBD2 (6 bases). Trimming removed 0 bases at V and 7 bases at J, with 14 bases between. Germline V gene lookup returns CDR1 SGHRS and CDR2 YFSETQ. This CDR3 is built from 14 residues. CDR3 region: CASSLGSGGIEQYF. As DNA, the CDR3 is TGCGCCAGCAGCTTGGGGTCGGGCGGGATTGAGCAGTACTTC.

The V and J genes are TRBV19 and TRBJ2-5; perhaps TRBD2 as D (6 bases). V lost 6 bases, J lost 4 bases, and 15 bases lay in between. The CDR3 spans 14 residues. Per the germline V gene, CDR1 is LNHDA and CDR2 is SQIVND (reference sequence). Here the CDR3 reads CASSQTRAGETQYF. DNA of the CDR3: TGTGCCAGTAGCCAAACCCGAGCGGGAGAGACCCAGTACTTC.

V gene TRBV6-5 combines with J gene TRBJ2-5, with D uncertain. This CDR3 region has 14 residues. V was cut by 5 bases and J by 2 bases, with 12 bases left in between. Germline V gene data show CDR1 as MNHEY and CDR2 as SVGAGI. The CDR3 DNA follows: TGTGCCAGCAGTAAAAAACCGAGACAAGAGACCCAGTACTTC. It encodes CASSKKPRQETQYF.

The chain joins TRBV4-3 to TRBJ1-6, with 7 bases identical to TRBD1. The V gene end was trimmed by 1 base and the J gene end by 6 bases; junction bases not matched to a gene: 9. This CDR3 has 17 amino acids. CDR1 is LGHNA and CDR2 is YSLEER in the germline V gene. DNA of the CDR3: TGCGCCAGCAGCCAAGCTGAGTACAGGGGTTTTAATTCACCCCTCCACTTT. It encodes CASSQAEYRGFNSPLHF.

This clone has a single count. This chain uses TRBV7-9 with TRBJ1-1; D remains unclear. This CDR3 is built from 11 residues. The germline gives CDR1 SEHNR, CDR2 FQNEAQ (reference sequence). Between the trimmed V and J ends, which lost 4 bases and 7 bases, there was a span of 7 bases. The CDR3 reads CASSSTHEAFF. The CDR3 bases are TGTGCCAGCAGCTCGACACATGAAGCTTTCTTT.

In this sample, this clone turned up a few times. This chain joins TRBV5-4 and TRBJ1-2; TRBD1 matches 9 bases. After removal of 4 bases from V and 4 bases from J, the junction contained 14 bases not matched to a gene. The CDR3 sequence is 17 residues long. CDR1 SGHNT and CDR2 YYREEE come from the germline V gene (reference sequence). Here the CDR3 reads CASSGTGSPRVGYGYTF. CDR3 DNA: TGTGCCAGCAGCGGGACAGGGTCGCCAAGAGTTGGCTATGGCTACACCTTC.

The rearrangement uses TRBV27 and TRBJ1-2; 12 bases are shared with TRBD1. Germline CDR1 MNHEY, CDR2 SMNVEV (reference sequence). J lost 8 bases, V lost 1 base, and 11 bases had no gene match. The CDR3 has 17 residues. CDR3 coding DNA: TGTGCCAGCAGTTTATACCCTCCGGGACAGGGGGCTAGGGGCTACACCTTC. This sequence encodes CASSLYPPGQGARGYTF.

The gene calls are TRBV20-1 and TRBJ1-4, with no clear D. Looked up from germline, CDR1 is DFQATT and CDR2 is SNEGSKA (reference sequence). The CDR3 is 13 amino acids. Trimming took off 3 bases at V and 4 bases at J, with 9 bases between the two ends. In DNA form, the CDR3 reads TGCAGTGCTAGTAACAGCCTTAATGAAAAACTGTTTTTT. Translating gives CSASNSLNEKLFF.

The V call is TRBV14, the J call TRBJ1-1; TRBD1 is a possible D gene (5 bases). CDR1 SGHDN and CDR2 FVKESK come from the germline V gene. V lost 2 bases and J lost 7, with 11 bases in between. This CDR3 is 13 amino acids long. As DNA, the CDR3 is TGTGCCAGCAGCCAACAGGGAAGGGGTGAAGCTTTCTTT. It translates to CASSQQGRGEAFF.

This chain connects TRBV6-5 to TRBJ1-2, with D maybe TRBD1 (6 bases). The CDR3 has 13 amino acids. Germline V gene sequence: CDR1 MNHEY, CDR2 SVGAGI. Trimming took off 2 bases at V and 6 bases at J, with 10 bases between the two ends. The CDR3 loop reads CASSYEGVDGYTF. For the CDR3, the DNA is TGTGCCAGCAGTTACGAGGGGGTAGATGGCTACACCTTC.

J is TRBJ1-6 and V is TRBV19, with D possibly matching TRBD1 (5 bases). In germline, CDR1 is LNHDA, CDR2 SQIVND (reference sequence). V dropped 7 bases and J dropped 7 bases, with 11 bases sitting between them. This CDR3 is 13 amino acids long. The CDR3 spells CASTGQTNSPLHF. As DNA, the CDR3 is TGTGCCAGTACAGGGCAGACCAATTCACCCCTCCACTTT.

This rearrangement joins TRBV3-1 (or the pseudogene TRBV3-2) to TRBJ2-1, with D perhaps TRBD1 (6 bases). Germline-derived CDR1 and CDR2 are LGHDT and YNNKEL (reference sequence). V was clipped by 3 bases and J by 7 bases, with 7 bases between them. The CDR3 consists of 12 residues. The CDR3 nucleotides read TGTGCCAGCAGCCACAGGGGTAATGAGCAGTTCTTC. Translated: CASSHRGNEQFF.

This clone was observed a handful of times. CDR3: CASSSPGTGEGSSPLHF. The CDR3 nucleotides are TGTGCCAGCAGTTCACCCGGGACAGGGGAAGGGAGTTCACCCCTCCACTTT. The chain recombines TRBV6-2 or TRBV6-3 with TRBJ1-6; TRBD1 agrees at 10 bases. The CDR3 length is 17 residues. With 4 bases clipped from V and 9 bases from J, the junction kept 12 bases outside the gene matches. Looked up from germline, CDR1 is MNHEY and CDR2 is SVGEGT.

The J gene is TRBJ1-4, the V gene TRBV2; no firm D call. CDR3 length equals 13 residues. In germline, CDR1 is SNHLY, CDR2 FYNNEI. V was trimmed by 4 bases and J by 5 bases, leaving 8 bases between them. CDR3 nucleotides: TGTGCCAGCAGTGGGGCGAGCAATGAAAAACTGTTTTTT. It translates to CASSGASNEKLFF.